This TCR beta chain was observed in a study of shared clonotypes between healthy human individuals (dated by TCRdb to 2018 to 2021). Context from the whole study: The cohort included three men and a couple of women between 18 and 49 years of age. For each donor, CD4 naive and CD4 memory were each given three plates, CD8 naive was given two plates, and CD8 memory was given one plate. To estimate repertoire size and how much clonotype sharing occurs between individuals, the study deeply sequenced the blood TCR repertoires of about five healthy adults. To increase sequencing depth and limit assay-specific biases, different laboratories used diverse techniques to prepare libraries and sequence TCR repertoires. Between about 0.94 and 8.9 billion PBMCs per donor were obtained by leukapheresis. The study at large found these results: The small number of donors limited the genetic and exposure-history diversity represented. Pairwise subsampling indicated that sequencing depth was expected to affect the degree of clonotype sharing among donors. Even with the large sequencing depth, rarefaction of the sorted-subset datasets indicated that sequencing was incomplete. Sharing across a few donors was observed for roughly 5.4% of naive CD4, 3% to 3.5% of naive CD8, about 2.5% of memory CD4, and around 0.4% of memory CD8 clonotypes. Compared with non-shared clonotypes, the clonotypes found in all four sorted-subset donors had higher generation probabilities. Sampling was restricted to blood, and TCR repertoires in tissue are likely to differ from TCR repertoires in blood. Naive subsets generally had larger estimated clonotype richness than memory subsets.

Only one count was recorded for this clone. No antigen is known for it. Qualities for individual bases were not recorded, and no much larger clone is one base off. TCR CDR3 regions were amplified from genomic DNA by multiplex PCR using the deep immunoSEQ assay. For each cell subset, the extracted genomic DNA was distributed evenly across all wells of several immunoSEQ 96-well plates, and each plate served as one replicate. For sorted subsets, approximately 190 ng genomic DNA, equal to about 30,000 T cell genomes, was loaded into each replicate PCR. Purified libraries were quantified with a Qubit 3.0 fluorometer, sized on a Bioanalyzer 2100, and re-quantified with the KAPA Library Quantification kit. Every immunoSEQ 96-well plate was sequenced on a dedicated single-read 150-cycle Illumina NextSeq 550 flow cell. The published analysis was carried out like this. Because the immunoSEQ output included only junctional sequences and no quality scores, the filtering could not be the same as the filtering used for full-length reads. Sequences were annotated with PyIR, a Python wrapper for IgBLAST v1.9, and V/J genes and CDR3 were assigned using IMGT germline references. Reads were filtered out if the reads had weak V/J assignments (E-value above 1e-6), no CDR3, stop codons, out-of-frame junctions, or ambiguous translated residues. V3J clonotypes were defined as sequences sharing an identical inferred V gene, J gene, and CDR3 amino acid sequence. To compute the percentage overlap between repertoires, the number of shared unique clonotypes was divided by the size of the smaller repertoire. Repertoire richness was assessed with RTK rarefaction, the Chao1 estimator, and Recon v2.1 estimates of unobserved clonotypes. Generation probabilities for all TCRbeta clonotypes obtained by the gDNA method from four donors were computed using OLGA. Drawn from immuneACCESS, this table holds only the in-frame rearrangements with V and J called that TCRdb kept. Clones are partly lost; checked studies trace under half to an unresolved V gene and leave the rest unexplained. The V and J calls and clone size are taken from that table; D and trimming were inferred from the DNA. Counted in this sample were around 2.3 million clones; almost 96% of them appeared once. Clones ranked in the top ten supply over 0.1% of the sample.

Donors were healthy HIV-negative adults with no recently reported acute infections or vaccinations. Every donor was a Caucasian adult residing in Nashville, Tennessee, USA. CD4+ T cells were enriched through magnetic negative selection, after which naive cells were positively selected on CD45RA and the remaining negative fraction served as the memory subset. Blood was obtained by leukapheresis, after which PBMCs were separated by Ficoll-Histopaque density gradient centrifugation and cryopreserved in liquid nitrogen vapor phase. Analytical flow cytometry was used to check the purity and quantity of each magnetically sorted T cell population. From each sorted fraction, genomic DNA was isolated and quantified by UV absorbance on a Nanodrop 2000c. Sequencing was performed on naive CD4+ T cells sorted from blood. The cell subset or site label for this specimen denotes: CD45RA+ positively selected. The receptor was isolated from a man aged 18-30 years in good health.

CDR3 loop: CASSLGLADTQYF. The nucleotide sequence reads as follows: TGTGCCAGCAGCTTAGGCCTGGCGGATACGCAGTATTTT. Here the chain combines TRBV7-8 and TRBJ2-3, with the D gene too uncertain to name. CDR1 and CDR2 were assigned from the germline V gene as SGHVS and FQNEAQ. The V and J ends are trimmed by 1 base and 6 bases, leaving 8 bases between them. From the cysteine up to the phenylalanine, the CDR3 has a length of 13 residues. The sequence is cut down to CDR3 DNA, 39 bases in frame from base 1.